Listed below are T cell receptor beta chains from one sample, sequenced in a study of cytomegalovirus exposure and HLA in healthy donors. Only in-frame clones appear in the TCRdb table, and some are missing; sequencing was by immunoSEQ multiplex PCR. The data show approximately 76,000 clones, around 70% seen once. Specimen: PBMCs. The receptors here all came from a woman in her forties in good health and CMV-seropositive. CDR3s include the opening cysteine and the closing phenylalanine or tryptophan. Each record gives: J gene, clone size, V gene, D gene, CDR3 DNA, CDR3 protein. D genes are given only for firm matches. Some rows mark clone size as missing; the rest say once, few, many or name a class of expanded clone.

j_gene: TRBJ1-4; abundance: -; v_gene: TRBV25-1; d_gene: -; CDR3nt: TGTGCCAGCAGTGTGGACAGAGTACGTGAAAAACTGTTTTTT; CDR3aa: CASSVDRVREKLFF
j_gene: TRBJ2-1; abundance: -; v_gene: TRBV29-1; d_gene: TRBD2; CDR3nt: TGCAGCGTTGCGTGGCGGGAGGGGGGTGAGCAGTTCTTC; CDR3aa: CSVAWREGGEQFF
j_gene: TRBJ1-6; abundance: -; v_gene: TRBV18; d_gene: -; CDR3nt: TGTGCCAGCTCACCAATAGGGGATTCACCCCTCCACTTT; CDR3aa: CASSPIGDSPLHF
j_gene: TRBJ2-7; abundance: -; v_gene: TRBV25-1; d_gene: -; CDR3nt: TGTGCCAGCAGGCCGCGGATTTCCTACGAGCAGTACTTC; CDR3aa: CASRPRISYEQYF
j_gene: TRBJ1-5; abundance: -; v_gene: TRBV5-6; d_gene: -; CDR3nt: TGTGCCAGCAGCCTCGCCGGGGAGGGTGAAAGGCCCCAGCATTTT; CDR3aa: CASSLAGEGERPQHF
j_gene: TRBJ2-7; abundance: many; v_gene: TRBV6-5; d_gene: -; CDR3nt: TGTGCCAGCAGTTACTCGGAGAACCACGAGCAGTACTTC; CDR3aa: CASSYSENHEQYF
j_gene: TRBJ1-4; abundance: once; v_gene: TRBV2; d_gene: -; CDR3nt: TGTGCCAGCAGTTGGTCCCCTCCGGTGAGCGAAAAACTGTTTTTT; CDR3aa: CASSWSPPVSEKLFF
j_gene: TRBJ2-3; abundance: -; v_gene: TRBV2; d_gene: TRBD1; CDR3nt: TGTGCCAGCAGTCCCTGGACAGGGAAAAGGGCAGATACGCAGTATTTT; CDR3aa: CASSPWTGKRADTQYF
j_gene: TRBJ2-7; abundance: -; v_gene: TRBV5-1; d_gene: TRBD1; CDR3nt: TGCGCCAGCAGCCAAGTTTCAGGGGGCGACGAGCAGTACTTC; CDR3aa: CASSQVSGGDEQYF
j_gene: TRBJ1-3; abundance: -; v_gene: TRBV7-6; d_gene: -; CDR3nt: TGTGCCAGCAGCTTAAGTCCAGGGGTTGGAAACACCATATATTTT; CDR3aa: CASSLSPGVGNTIYF
j_gene: TRBJ1-2; abundance: -; v_gene: TRBV4-1; d_gene: -; CDR3nt: TGCGCCAGCAGCCAAGATCAGGGATCCCGATATGGCTACACCTTC; CDR3aa: CASSQDQGSRYGYTF